The T cell receptor (beta chain) under discussion was sequenced for a study of T cell responses to AZD1222 COVID-19 vaccine. Only in-frame clones appear in the TCRdb table, and some are missing; sequencing was by immunoSEQ multiplex PCR. Here the sample spans around 170,000 clones, approximately 91% being singletons. This clone was seen a single time. The target antigen is unknown. Study conclusions and caveats: White British ancestry dominated among donors, who included more females, and clonal diversity was possibly underestimated.

CDR1 is SGHRS and CDR2 is YFSETQ in the germline V gene. The CDR3 spans 15 residues. V was shortened by 0 bases and J by 1 base, with 10 bases between the two germline ends. This clonotype was obtained from an adult in good health. This chain uses TRBV5-1 with TRBJ1-1; D may be TRBD1 (6 bases). Sequenced material: peripheral blood, taken on day 0 of AZD1222 vaccination. The CDR3 DNA follows: TGCGCCAGCAGCTTGGATACAGGGTGGAACACTGAAGCTTTCTTT. This encodes CASSLDTGWNTEAFF.